The 21 T cell receptor beta chains listed next were all sequenced from one sample in a study of Graves' ophthalmopathy and Graves' hyperthyroidism. TCR beta CDR3 amplification used RNA transcripts. The library came from an HTBI-primed first-round RT-PCR and a second-round multiplex PCR. TCRdb redid the calling of the multiplex PCR reads with MiXCR, one entry per CDR3 protein. The sample contains over a million distinct CDR3 sequences, about 38% of which appear only once. Source material: peripheral blood or thyroid tissue (not recorded which). The receptor set was obtained from an adult man with Graves' hyperthyroidism.

This clonotype was counted only a few times. This chain uses TRBV6-2 or TRBV6-3 with TRBJ2-7; D is unclear. V lost 0 bases to trimming and J lost 4 bases, with 16 bases between them. Germline V lookup: CDR1 MNHEY, CDR2 SVGEGT. The CDR3 contains 16 residues. CDR3 sequence: CASSYSSPGLGYEQYF. CDR3 coding DNA: TGTGCCAGCAGTTACTCTTCGCCGGGTCTAGGGTACGAGCAGTACTTC.

This clonotype was seen a few times. V gene TRBV20-1 combines with J gene TRBJ1-5; D perhaps matches TRBD1 (6 bases). Trimming left V 3 bases short and J 3 bases short, with 15 bases between. Germline V gene lookup returns CDR1 DFQATT and CDR2 SNEGSKA (reference sequence). The CDR3 is 15 residues long. The CDR3 spells CSASRTGHNNQPQHF. DNA for the CDR3: TGCAGTGCTAGTCGTACGGGACACAACAATCAGCCCCAGCATTTT.

The V gene is TRBV20-1, the J gene TRBJ1-1; no clear D. Germline V gene sequence: CDR1 DFQATT, CDR2 SNEGSKA (reference sequence). This CDR3 comprises 12 residues. Trimming left V 5 bases short and J 7 bases short, with 14 bases between. Here the CDR3 reads CSAADGELEAFF. In DNA, the CDR3 is TGCAGTGCTGCGGACGGAGAACTTGAAGCTTTCTTT.

In its sample, this clonotype was seen many times. This chain connects TRBV9 to TRBJ1-6; D ambiguous. V dropped 2 bases and J dropped 7 bases, with 10 bases sitting between them. CDR1 is SGDLS and CDR2 is YYNGEE in the germline V gene. The CDR3 has 14 amino acids. The CDR3 coding sequence is TGTGCCAGCAGCGTGGGAGAGAGAAATTCACCCCTCCACTTT. Translating gives CASSVGERNSPLHF.

The genes are TRBV6-5 and TRBJ2-5; D is uncertain. V lost 2 bases and J 2 bases, leaving 15 bases between the germline ends. The CDR3 extends over 16 amino acids. Germline CDR1 is MNHEY and CDR2 is SVGAGI. The CDR3 region has the DNA TGTGCCAGCAGTTACATCAGAGCAGAATATCAAGAGACCCAGTACTTC. Protein sequence: CASSYIRAEYQETQYF.

This clonotype was recorded at least ten times. This chain joins TRBV19 and TRBJ1-6, with no clear D. Trimming took 7 bases from V and 8 from J, leaving 9 bases between them. The length of the CDR3 is 12 residues. CDR1 is LNHDA and CDR2 is SQIVND in the germline V gene (reference sequence). The CDR3 here is CASTRADSPLHF. Written as DNA, the CDR3 is TGTGCCAGTACTCGGGCGGATTCACCCCTCCACTTT.

At least ten counts were recorded for this clonotype. The chain carries TRBV2 and TRBJ2-5; TRBD1 is a possible D gene (6 bases). This CDR3 has 12 residues. Trimming removed 10 bases from V and 0 bases from J, with 9 bases in between. Germline CDR1 SNHLY, CDR2 FYNNEI. The CDR3 region has the DNA TGTGCCACCGGACAGAACCAAGAGACCCAGTACTTC. It encodes CATGQNQETQYF.

V is TRBV9 and J is TRBJ1-6; D is perhaps TRBD1 (5 bases). V gave up 3 bases and J gave up 9 bases, with 13 bases separating them. The CDR3 is 14 amino acids. CDR1 is SGDLS and CDR2 is YYNGEE in the germline V gene. CDR3 bases: TGTGCCAGCAGCGGGGGCGGGGTGTCTTCACCCCTCCACTTT. Its translation: CASSGGGVSSPLHF.

This clonotype was counted at least ten times. The V gene is TRBV6-5, the J gene TRBJ2-7; D is tentatively TRBD1 or TRBD2 (5 bases each). The V end lost 0 bases, the J end lost 7 bases, and 16 bases lay between the germline ends. CDR1 and CDR2 (germline): MNHEY, SVGAGI. CDR3 size: 15 residues. In DNA, the CDR3 is TGTGCCAGCAGTTACTCTACTGGGGGAGCAGGGGAGCAGTACTTC. Translating gives CASSYSTGGAGEQYF.

This clonotype was seen repeatedly, ten times or more. The chain combines TRBV20-1 with TRBJ1-5; maybe TRBD1 (6 bases). The ends were cut back, 3 bases at V and 3 bases at J, with 15 bases in the middle. CDR1 is DFQATT, CDR2 SNEGSKA, per germline (reference sequence). The CDR3 totals 15 residues. The DNA for the CDR3 is TGCAGTGCTAGTTCCGTGGGACATCTCAATCAGCCCCAGCATTTT. Protein: CSASSVGHLNQPQHF.

J is TRBJ2-5 and V is TRBV12-3 or TRBV12-4, with 7 bases fitting TRBD1. CDR3 length equals 16 residues. The V and J ends lost 3 bases and 5 bases, in that order; junction bases with no gene match: 12. The CDR3 sequence: CASSLGPQGVGETQYF. The CDR3 DNA is TGTGCCAGCAGTTTGGGACCGCAGGGGGTCGGGGAGACCCAGTACTTC.

In regard to this clonotype: A much larger clone lies a single base off, so this may be a read error. The chain recombines TRBV20-1 with TRBJ2-2, with D possibly being TRBD2 (6 bases). Germline V lookup: CDR1 DFQATT, CDR2 SNEGSKA (reference sequence). The CDR3 contains 14 residues. The DNA of the CDR3 is TGCAGTGTTACGGAGTTACAGGCGGTCGGGGGGCTGTTTTTT. Its translation is CSVTELQAVGGLFF.

This chain joins TRBV20-1 and TRBJ2-7; 9 bases align to TRBD1. Germline V gene sequence: CDR1 DFQATT, CDR2 SNEGSKA (reference sequence). This CDR3 has 14 amino acids. Trimming at V came to 4 bases and at J to 5 bases, leaving 9 bases not matched to a gene. CDR3 in DNA: TGCAGTGCTATCCCCGGGACAGGGTGGAACGAGCAGTACTTC. Translated: CSAIPGTGWNEQYF.

CDR3: CASIDGITYEQYF. The CDR3 DNA reads TGTGCCAGCATCGATGGGATTACCTACGAGCAGTACTTC. This chain joins TRBV6-2 or TRBV6-3 and TRBJ2-7; D unresolved. Germline CDR1 and CDR2: MNHEY and SVGEGT. This CDR3 is built from 13 residues. V was trimmed by 7 bases and J by 2 bases, leaving 12 bases between them.

On this clonotype itself: One junction end does not reproduce the germline sequence, and a read error may be involved. The V call is TRBV12-3 or TRBV12-4, the J call TRBJ1-2, with D possibly matching TRBD1 (6 bases). This CDR3 region has 14 residues. Written as DNA, the CDR3 is TGTGCCAGCAGTTTGGGGACAAACGGGGGCGGCTACATCTTC. Its translation is CASSLGTNGGGYIF.

This clonotype was seen more than once but under ten times. V and J are TRBV6-2 or TRBV6-3 and TRBJ2-5; D possibly corresponds to TRBD2 (6 bases). CDR3 length: 15 residues. V dropped 0 bases and J dropped 1 base, with 9 bases sitting between them. CDR1 MNHEY and CDR2 SVGEGT come from the germline V gene. The CDR3 protein is CASSYSTRGQETQYF. The CDR3 region has the DNA TGTGCCAGCAGTTACTCGACTAGAGGCCAAGAGACCCAGTACTTC.

About this clonotype: It may be a read error: a sequence one base away is much more abundant. The chain links TRBV2 to TRBJ1-1, with D possibly being TRBD1 (6 bases). The V end was cut by 8 bases, the J end by 5 bases, with 15 bases between. Per the germline V gene, CDR1 is SNHLY and CDR2 is FYNNEI. The CDR3 covers 13 residues. CDR3: CASGGFRGTEAFF. Written as DNA, the CDR3 is TGTGCCAGCGGGGGGTTCAGGGGTACTGAAGCTTTCTTT. Full variable domain (missing parts from reference TRBV2 and TRBJ1-1): EPEVTQTPSHQVTQMGQEVILRCVPISNHLYFYWYRQILGQKVEFLVSFYNNEISEKSEIFDDQFSVERPDGSNFTLKIRSTKLEDSAMYFCASGGFRGTEAFFGQGTRLTVV.

This clonotype has ten or more counts. V usage is TRBV5-1 and J usage is TRBJ2-7, with D perhaps TRBD1 (6 bases). The germline CDR1 and CDR2 sequences are SGHRS and YFSETQ. This CDR3 has 14 residues. The germline V and J ends were trimmed by 4 bases and 1 base, with 12 bases remaining between them. CDR3 DNA: TGCGCCAGCAGCCCATGGACAGATTCCTACGAGCAGTACTTC. It translates to CASSPWTDSYEQYF.

This clonotype was counted ten times or more. The chain uses TRBV20-1 and TRBJ2-2, with 7 nucleotides matching TRBD1. This CDR3 is built from 15 residues. CDR1 DFQATT and CDR2 SNEGSKA come from the germline V gene (reference sequence). Losses at the gene ends were 5 bases for V and 0 bases for J; bases not matched to a gene: 6. In DNA form, the CDR3 reads TGCAGTGCTCCGAAACAGGGGTCGAACACCGGGGAGCTGTTTTTT. It yields the protein CSAPKQGSNTGELFF.

Regarding this clonotype: Relative to the germline gene, one junction end is altered; a read error may explain this. The V and J genes are TRBV15 and TRBJ1-4; D might be TRBD1 (5 bases). In germline, CDR1 is LNHNV, CDR2 YYDKDF (reference sequence). This CDR3 is 15 amino acids long. In DNA form, the CDR3 reads TGTTCCACCAGCAGAGAACGTGGGGGTGGGGAAAAACTGTTTTTT. Its protein product is CSTSRERGGGEKLFF.

The chain recombines TRBV9 with TRBJ1-5, with D uncertain. CDR3 size: 13 residues. From germline, CDR1 is SGDLS and CDR2 YYNGEE. CDR3 loop: CAREPRGNQPQHF. CDR3 in DNA: TGTGCTAGAGAGCCTAGGGGCAATCAGCCCCAGCATTTT.